These 7 T cell receptor beta chains were sequenced from one sample in a study of CD8 T cells in ankylosing spondylitis. TCRdb re-called the 5' RACE reads through MiXCR, storing one row per CDR3 protein. The sample carries some 120,000 distinct CDR3 sequences, approximately 6.8% recorded once. Sequencing was carried out using blood, either unsorted or a sorted T cell fraction (not recorded which). The receptors originated from a male donor with ankylosing spondylitis or in good health (not recorded which).

This clonotype was counted many times. The V and J genes are TRBV5-1 and TRBJ2-1, with 9 bases aligning to TRBD1. From germline, CDR1 is SGHRS and CDR2 YFSETQ. With V trimmed by 0 bases and J by 5 bases, 15 bases remained unmatched. CDR3 length: 19 residues. CDR3 nucleotides: TGCGCCAGCAGCTTGGGAGGCAGGACAGGGGCCCACAGGAACAATGAGCAGTTCTTC. Protein sequence: CASSLGGRTGAHRNNEQFF.

This clonotype was picked up many times. In DNA form, the CDR3 reads TGTGCCAGCACCCGACAGGGGTCGAGCAATCAGCCCCAGCATTTT. It is translated as CASTRQGSSNQPQHF. The gene calls are TRBV6-2 or TRBV6-3 and TRBJ1-5, with 8 positions matching TRBD1. V gave up 7 bases and J gave up 1 base; unmatched junction bases: 6. CDR3 length equals 15 residues. Germline V lookup: CDR1 MNHEY, CDR2 SVGEGT.

This sequence joins TRBV20-1 and TRBJ2-5; 14 bases match TRBD2. Per germline, CDR1 DFQATT and CDR2 SNEGSKA (reference sequence). This CDR3 spans 16 amino acids. Trimming cost V 5 bases and J 2 bases; bases outside gene matches: 7. The CDR3, as DNA: TGCAGTGCTGACCGGACTAGCGGGGGGACACAAGAGACCCAGTACTTC. Protein sequence: CSADRTSGGTQETQYF.

This clonotype was detected many times. The J gene is TRBJ1-6, the V gene TRBV5-6, with TRBD1 as a possible D gene (5 bases). The CDR3 totals 18 residues. V was clipped by 0 bases and J by 0 bases, with 13 bases between them. Germline CDR1 reads SGHDT; CDR2 reads YYEEEE. The CDR3 DNA is TGTGCCAGCAGCTTGGCCCGTACAGGCGGCTCCTATAATTCACCCCTCCACTTT. It specifies CASSLARTGGSYNSPLHF.

This clonotype has ten or more counts. The chain carries TRBV19 and TRBJ2-7; D is possibly TRBD2 (6 bases). Trimming cost V 6 bases and J 5 bases, with 14 bases left between them. CDR1 and CDR2 from the germline V gene are LNHDA and SQIVND (reference sequence). The CDR3 is made up of 13 amino acids. The CDR3 coding sequence is TGTGCCAGTAGCCCCGTGGTAGCGGACGAGCAGTACTTC. As protein: CASSPVVADEQYF.

This clonotype showed up many times. The V call is TRBV20-1, the J call TRBJ2-7; 10 bases match TRBD2. The V gene end was trimmed by 6 bases and the J gene end by 5 bases; junction bases not matched to a gene: 13. This CDR3 comprises 15 residues. CDR1 is DFQATT and CDR2 is SNEGSKA in the germline V gene (reference sequence). CDR3: CSASLAGVSIDEQYF. DNA of the CDR3: TGCAGTGCAAGCCTAGCGGGAGTTTCAATAGACGAGCAGTACTTC.

This clonotype came up a few times. This chain connects TRBV6-6 to TRBJ2-3; D remains ambiguous. V lost 3 bases and J lost 6, with 10 bases in between. Germline-derived CDR1 and CDR2 are MNHNY and SVGAGI (reference sequence). The CDR3 loop spans 13 amino acids. The DNA for the CDR3 is TGTGCCAGCAGTTATGATGTATGGGATACGCAGTATTTT. Its protein is CASSYDVWDTQYF.